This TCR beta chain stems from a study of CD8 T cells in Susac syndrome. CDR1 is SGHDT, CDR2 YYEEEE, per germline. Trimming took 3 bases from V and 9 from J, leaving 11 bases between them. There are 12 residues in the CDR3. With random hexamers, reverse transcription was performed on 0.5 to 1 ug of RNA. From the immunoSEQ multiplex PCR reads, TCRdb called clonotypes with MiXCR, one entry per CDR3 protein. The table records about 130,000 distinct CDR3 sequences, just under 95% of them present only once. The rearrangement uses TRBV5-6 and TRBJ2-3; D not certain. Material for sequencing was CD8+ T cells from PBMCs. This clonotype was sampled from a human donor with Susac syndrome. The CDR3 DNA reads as TGTGCCAGCAGCTACGACAAACGGACGCAGTATTTT. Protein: CASSYDKRTQYF.